The following is a T cell receptor (beta chain) sequence with its context. Its specificity is not known. TCR alpha and beta CDR3 regions were amplified from RNA using iRepertoire nested multiplex PCR. For one-step reverse transcription and amplification, roughly 95-450 ng of tissue mRNA or PBMC total RNA was used. MiXCR, applied by TCRdb to the multiplex PCR reads, yields one record per CDR3 protein. The sample comprises roughly 130,000 distinct CDR3 sequences, around 23% of which are singletons, and around 28% rests with the top ten. The data are from a study of glioma-infiltrating T cells. Points from the study as a whole: CDR3 overlap between tissue and blood was very small.

V lost 7 bases and J 7 bases, leaving 10 bases between the germline ends. The CDR3 is 12 residues long. CDR1 is SEHNR and CDR2 is FQNEAQ in the germline V gene (reference sequence). This sequence originates from a human donor with low-grade glioma or glioblastoma, undergoing nonglioma brain surgery, or in good health (not recorded which). The sample comprised glioma tissue, nonneoplastic brain tissue, or PBMCs (not recorded which). This chain uses TRBV7-9 with TRBJ1-4; maybe TRBD1 (5 bases). CDR3 sequence (DNA): TGTGCCAGCATAGGTCAGGGTGAAAAACTGTTTTTT. It yields the protein CASIGQGEKLFF.